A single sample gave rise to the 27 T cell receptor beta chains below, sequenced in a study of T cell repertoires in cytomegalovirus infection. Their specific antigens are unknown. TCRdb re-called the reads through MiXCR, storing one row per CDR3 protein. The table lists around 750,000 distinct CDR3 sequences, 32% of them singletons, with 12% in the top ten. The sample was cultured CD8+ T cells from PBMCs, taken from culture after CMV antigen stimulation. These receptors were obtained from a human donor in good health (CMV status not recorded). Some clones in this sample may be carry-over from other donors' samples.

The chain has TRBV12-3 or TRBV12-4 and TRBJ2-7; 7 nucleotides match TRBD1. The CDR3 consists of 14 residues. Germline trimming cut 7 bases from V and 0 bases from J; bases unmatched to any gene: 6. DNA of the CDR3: TGTGCCAGCACCTCGGGACAGTTCTCCTACGAGCAGTACTTC. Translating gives CASTSGQFSYEQYF.

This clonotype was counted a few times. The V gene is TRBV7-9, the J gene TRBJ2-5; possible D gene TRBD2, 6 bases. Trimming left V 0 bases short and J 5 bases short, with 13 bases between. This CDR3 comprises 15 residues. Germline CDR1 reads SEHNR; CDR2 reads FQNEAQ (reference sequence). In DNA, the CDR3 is TGTGCCAGCAGCTTAGCCCGGGGGATGGGGGAGACCCAGTACTTC. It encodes CASSLARGMGETQYF. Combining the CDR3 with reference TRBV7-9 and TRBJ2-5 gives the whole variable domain DTGVSQNPRHKITKRGQNVTFRCDPISEHNRLYWYRQTLGQGPEFLTYFQNEAQLEKSRLLSDRFSAERPKGSFSTLEIQRTEQGDSAMYLCASSLARGMGETQYFGPGTRLLVL.

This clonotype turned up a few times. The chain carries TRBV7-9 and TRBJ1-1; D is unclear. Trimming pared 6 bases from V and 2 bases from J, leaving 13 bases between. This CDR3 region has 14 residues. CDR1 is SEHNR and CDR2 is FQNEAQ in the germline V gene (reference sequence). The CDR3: CASSYNPVNTEAFF. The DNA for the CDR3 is TGTGCCAGCAGTTACAACCCAGTCAACACTGAAGCTTTCTTT.

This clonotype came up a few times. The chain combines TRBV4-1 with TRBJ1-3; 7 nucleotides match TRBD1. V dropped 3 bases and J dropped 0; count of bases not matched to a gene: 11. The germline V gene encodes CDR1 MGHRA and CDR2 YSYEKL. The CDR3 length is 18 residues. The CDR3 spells CASSHSSWDRRSGNTIYF. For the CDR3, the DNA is TGCGCCAGCAGCCACTCCAGCTGGGACAGACGCTCTGGAAACACCATATATTTT.

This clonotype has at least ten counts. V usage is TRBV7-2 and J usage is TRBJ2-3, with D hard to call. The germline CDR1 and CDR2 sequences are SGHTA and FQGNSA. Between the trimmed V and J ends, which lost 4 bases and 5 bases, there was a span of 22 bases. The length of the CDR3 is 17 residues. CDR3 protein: CASSSFTGLPLRDTQYF. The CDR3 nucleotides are TGTGCCAGCAGCTCGTTCACCGGGCTACCTTTGAGAGATACGCAGTATTTT.

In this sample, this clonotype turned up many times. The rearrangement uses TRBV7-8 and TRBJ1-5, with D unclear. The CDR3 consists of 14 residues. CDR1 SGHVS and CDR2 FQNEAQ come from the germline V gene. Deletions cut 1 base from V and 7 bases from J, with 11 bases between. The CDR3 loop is CASSLGGVTQPQHF. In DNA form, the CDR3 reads TGTGCCAGCAGCTTAGGCGGGGTGACCCAGCCCCAGCATTTT.

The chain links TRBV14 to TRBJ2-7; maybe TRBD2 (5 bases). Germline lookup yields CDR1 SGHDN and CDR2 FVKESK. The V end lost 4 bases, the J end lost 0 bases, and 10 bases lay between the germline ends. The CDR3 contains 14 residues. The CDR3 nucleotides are TGTGCCAGCAGCCGTGAGGGAACCTCCTACGAGCAGTACTTC. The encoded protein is CASSREGTSYEQYF.

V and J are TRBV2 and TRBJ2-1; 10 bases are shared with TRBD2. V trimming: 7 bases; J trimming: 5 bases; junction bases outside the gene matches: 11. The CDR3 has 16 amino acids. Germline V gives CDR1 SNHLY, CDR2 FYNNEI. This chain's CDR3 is CASTSGLATLDNEQFF. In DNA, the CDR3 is TGTGCCAGCACTTCGGGACTAGCGACTCTAGACAATGAGCAGTTCTTC.

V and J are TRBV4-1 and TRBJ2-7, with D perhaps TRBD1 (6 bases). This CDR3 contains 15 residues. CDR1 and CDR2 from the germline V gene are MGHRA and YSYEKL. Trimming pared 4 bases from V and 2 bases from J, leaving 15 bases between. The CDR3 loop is CASSPHPDSPYEQYV. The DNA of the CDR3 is TGCGCCAGCAGCCCACACCCGGACAGTCCCTACGAGCAGTACGTC.

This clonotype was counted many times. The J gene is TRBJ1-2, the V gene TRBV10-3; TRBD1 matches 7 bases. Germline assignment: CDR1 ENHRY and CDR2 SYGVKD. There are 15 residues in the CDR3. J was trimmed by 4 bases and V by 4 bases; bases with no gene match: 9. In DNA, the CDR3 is TGTGCCATCAGTGGGGGACAGAGGGACTTCTATGGCTACACCTTC. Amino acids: CAISGGQRDFYGYTF.

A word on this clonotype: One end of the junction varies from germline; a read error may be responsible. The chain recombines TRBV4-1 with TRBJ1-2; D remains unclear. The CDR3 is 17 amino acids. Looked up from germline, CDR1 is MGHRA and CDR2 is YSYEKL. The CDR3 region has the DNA TGTGCCAGCAGCCCGCTAGGTCCGGTCAGCACTAACTATGGCTACACCTTC. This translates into CASSPLGPVSTNYGYTF.

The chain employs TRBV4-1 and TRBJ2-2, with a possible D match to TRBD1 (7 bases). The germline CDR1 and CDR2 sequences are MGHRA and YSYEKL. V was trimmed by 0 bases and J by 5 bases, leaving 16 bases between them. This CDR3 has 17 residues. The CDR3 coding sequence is TGCGCCAGCAGCCAAGATAAGGGGCAGGGGGGAACCGGGGAGCTGTTTTTT. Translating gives CASSQDKGQGGTGELFF.

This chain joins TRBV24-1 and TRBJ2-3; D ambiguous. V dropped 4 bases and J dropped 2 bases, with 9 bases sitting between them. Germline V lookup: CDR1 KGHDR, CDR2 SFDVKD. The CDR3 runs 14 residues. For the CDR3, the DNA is TGTGCCACCAGTGAGGAATCCGACACAGATACGCAGTATTTT. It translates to CATSEESDTDTQYF.

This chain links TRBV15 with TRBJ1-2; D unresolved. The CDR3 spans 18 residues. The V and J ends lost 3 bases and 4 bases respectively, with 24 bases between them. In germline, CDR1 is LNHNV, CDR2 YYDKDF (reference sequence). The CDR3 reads CATSSSPSRSGGIYGYTF. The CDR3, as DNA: TGTGCCACCAGCAGTAGCCCCTCTCGTTCAGGTGGGATCTATGGCTACACCTTC.

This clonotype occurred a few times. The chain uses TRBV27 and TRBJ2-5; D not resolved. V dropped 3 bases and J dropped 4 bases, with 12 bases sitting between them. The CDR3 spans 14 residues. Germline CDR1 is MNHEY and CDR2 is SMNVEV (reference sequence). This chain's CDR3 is CASSLFLGGETQYF. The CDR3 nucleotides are TGTGCCAGCAGTTTGTTTCTAGGCGGAGAGACCCAGTACTTC.

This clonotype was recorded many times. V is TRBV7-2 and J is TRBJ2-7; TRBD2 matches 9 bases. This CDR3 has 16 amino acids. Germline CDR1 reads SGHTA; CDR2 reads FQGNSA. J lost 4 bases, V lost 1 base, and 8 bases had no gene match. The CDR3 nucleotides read TGTGCCAGCAGCTTAGTTCTAGCGGGGCCTGGGTACGAGCAGTACGTC. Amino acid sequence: CASSLVLAGPGYEQYV.

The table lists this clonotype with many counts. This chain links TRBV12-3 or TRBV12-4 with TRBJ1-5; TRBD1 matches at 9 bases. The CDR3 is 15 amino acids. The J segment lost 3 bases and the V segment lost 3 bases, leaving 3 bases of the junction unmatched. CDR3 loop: CASSFGTGYNQPQHF. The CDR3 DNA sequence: TGTGCCAGCAGTTTTGGGACAGGGTACAATCAGCCCCAGCATTTT.

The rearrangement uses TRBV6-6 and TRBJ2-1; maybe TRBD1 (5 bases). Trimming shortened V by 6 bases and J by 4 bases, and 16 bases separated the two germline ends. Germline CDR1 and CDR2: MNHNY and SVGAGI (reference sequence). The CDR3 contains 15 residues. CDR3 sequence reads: CASSPDRRLYNEQFF. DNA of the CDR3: TGTGCCAGCAGCCCCGACAGACGACTTTACAATGAGCAGTTCTTC.

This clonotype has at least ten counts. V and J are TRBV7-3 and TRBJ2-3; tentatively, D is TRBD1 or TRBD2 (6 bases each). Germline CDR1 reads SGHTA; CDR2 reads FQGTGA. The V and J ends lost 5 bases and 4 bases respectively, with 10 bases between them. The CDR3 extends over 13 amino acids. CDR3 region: CASSPGGPDTQYF. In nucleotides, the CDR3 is TGTGCCAGCAGCCCCGGGGGCCCAGATACGCAGTATTTT. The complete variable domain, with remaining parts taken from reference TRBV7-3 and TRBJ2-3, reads GAGVSQTPSNKVTEKGKYVELRCDPISGHTALYWYRQSLGQGPEFLIYFQGTGAADDSGLPNDRFFAVRPEGSVSTLKIQRTERGDSAVYLCASSPGGPDTQYFGPGTRLTVL.

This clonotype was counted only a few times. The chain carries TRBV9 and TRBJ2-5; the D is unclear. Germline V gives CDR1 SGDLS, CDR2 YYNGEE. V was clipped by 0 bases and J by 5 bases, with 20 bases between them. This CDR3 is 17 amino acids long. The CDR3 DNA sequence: TGTGCCAGCAGCGTAGCGGGTCGCCCAGACGAGGAGGAGACCCAGTACTTC. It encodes CASSVAGRPDEEETQYF. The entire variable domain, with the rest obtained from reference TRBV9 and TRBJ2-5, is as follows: DSGVTQTPKHLITATGQRVTLRCSPRSGDLSVYWYQQSLDQGLQFLIQYYNGEERAKGNILERFSAQQFPDLHSELNLSSLELGDSALYFCASSVAGRPDEEETQYFGPGTRLLVL.

CDR3 residues: CASSLTWQETQYF. The CDR3 bases are TGCGCCAGCAGCCTGACTTGGCAAGAGACCCAGTACTTC. This chain joins TRBV5-1 and TRBJ2-5; no firm D call. Germline V lookup: CDR1 SGHRS, CDR2 YFSETQ. The CDR3 runs to 13 residues. V was trimmed by 4 bases and J by 2 bases, leaving 9 bases between them.

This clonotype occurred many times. CDR3 protein: CASSLVRGPEPQYF. The CDR3 nucleotides read TGTGCCAGCAGTTTGGTCCGCGGCCCCGAGCCCCAGTACTTC. The chain combines TRBV12-3 or TRBV12-4 with TRBJ2-5; D remains unclear. Trimming removed 3 bases at V and 9 bases at J, with 17 bases between. The CDR3 runs 14 residues.

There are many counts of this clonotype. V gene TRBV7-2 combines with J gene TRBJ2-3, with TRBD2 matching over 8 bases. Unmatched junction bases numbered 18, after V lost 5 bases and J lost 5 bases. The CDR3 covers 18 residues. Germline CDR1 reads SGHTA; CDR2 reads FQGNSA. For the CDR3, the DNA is TGTGCCAGCAGCCCAGGACTAGCTGTAGGGATGGACTTAGATACGCAGTATTTT. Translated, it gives CASSPGLAVGMDLDTQYF.

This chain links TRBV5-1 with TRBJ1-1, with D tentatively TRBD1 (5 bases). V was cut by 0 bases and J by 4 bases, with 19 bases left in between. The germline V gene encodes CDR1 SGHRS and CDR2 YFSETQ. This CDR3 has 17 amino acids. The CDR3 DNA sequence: TGCGCCAGCAGCTTGGTAGGTGCTCCGGGTGGGGGCACTGAAGCTTTCTTT. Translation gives CASSLVGAPGGGTEAFF.

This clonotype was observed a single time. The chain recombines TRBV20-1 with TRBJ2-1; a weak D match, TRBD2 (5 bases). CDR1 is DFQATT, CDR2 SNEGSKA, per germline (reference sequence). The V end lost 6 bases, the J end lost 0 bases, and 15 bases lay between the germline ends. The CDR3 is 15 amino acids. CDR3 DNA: TGCAGTGCGAGAAAAGGTGAGGGCTCCTACAATGAGCAGTTCTTC. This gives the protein CSARKGEGSYNEQFF.

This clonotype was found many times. CDR3 DNA: TGTGCCACCAGCAGAAGGTCCCCCGACAGGGTCTATGGCTACACCTTC. Its translation is CATSRRSPDRVYGYTF. The chain carries TRBV15 and TRBJ1-2; 7 bases map to TRBD1. CDR3 size: 16 residues. J lost 4 bases, V lost 2 bases, and 10 bases had no gene match. Germline CDR1 reads LNHNV; CDR2 reads YYDKDF (reference sequence).

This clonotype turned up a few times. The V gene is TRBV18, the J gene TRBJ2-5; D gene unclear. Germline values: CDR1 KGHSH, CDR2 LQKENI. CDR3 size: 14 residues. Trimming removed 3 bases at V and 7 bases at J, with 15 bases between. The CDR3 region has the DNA TGTGCCAGCTCACCGGGGTTTAGAAACTGGACCCAGTACTTC. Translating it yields CASSPGFRNWTQYF.